The 15 T cell receptor beta chains reported below all come from one sample, sequenced in a study of T cell clonality in common variable immunodeficiency. The method was immunoSEQ multiplex PCR; TCRdb's version includes in-frame clones alone and lacks a portion of them. Observed in the sample are 30,000 to 40,000 clones, none of them singletons. Their specific antigens are unknown. Study-wide results and caveats: Common variable immunodeficiency TCR beta sequences reportedly had fewer deletions and N-nucleotide insertions.

The sequencing input was peripheral blood mononuclear cells. The source is a human donor with common variable immunodeficiency.

In its sample, this clone was seen a few times. CDR3 bases read: TGTGCCAGCAGGAAAAAAGTAGGGGGTTGGGATACG. It codes for CASRKKVGGWDT. The CDR3 in its entirety is CASRKKVGGWDTQYF. The chain couples TRBV7-9 to TRBJ2-3; maybe TRBD1 (6 bases). The read terminates 3 residues before the CDR3 end, so the remaining end is supplied by the germline J gene. V was clipped by 6 bases and J by 6 bases, with 19 bases between them. The CDR3 contains 15 residues. Germline values: CDR1 SEHNR, CDR2 FQNEAQ (reference sequence).

In the case of this clone: The CDR3 end falls 3 residues outside the read, so it is completed with the germline J gene. This rearrangement joins TRBV19 to TRBJ2-2; 7 bases align to TRBD1. The length of the CDR3 is 14 residues. V gave up 11 bases and J gave up 5 bases; unmatched junction bases: 11. Germline V lookup: CDR1 LNHDA, CDR2 SQIVND (reference sequence). The sequenced part of the CDR3 DNA is TGTGCCGGGAGTGACTTGACAGGGACCGGGGAG. This translates into CAGSDLTGTGE. The CDR3 as a whole reads CAGSDLTGTGELFF.

By share, this clone counts as medium-sized. A read error may produce the germline difference seen at one junction end. Sequencing ends 3 residues short of the CDR3 end; the germline J gene provides the rest. The V call is TRBV7-3, the J call TRBJ2-3; possibly TRBD2 for D (6 bases). The CDR3 is made up of 14 amino acids. Per the germline V gene, CDR1 is SGHTA and CDR2 is FQGTGA. Incomplete CDR3 DNA: TGTGCCAGCAGCTTAAGCACTAGCAAAGATACG. Protein: CASSLSTSKDT. The whole CDR3 protein reads CASSLSTSKDTQYF.

This clone was observed a few times. CDR3 bases read: TGCAGCGTTAGGGGACTAGCGGGAGTTGAGACC. Translating gives CSVRGLAGVET. The whole CDR3 sequence reads CSVRGLAGVETQYF. The chain is built from TRBV29-1 and TRBJ2-5; 14 bases map to TRBD2. The sequence runs out 3 residues before the end of the CDR3; the remainder is reconstructed from the germline J gene. V dropped 5 bases and J dropped 5; count of bases not matched to a gene: 4. This CDR3 is built from 14 residues. The germline CDR1 and CDR2 sequences are SQVTM and ANQGSEA.

This clone has a handful of counts. The read ends 3 residues early relative to the CDR3; the germline J gene fills the gap. The chain recombines TRBV19 with TRBJ1-5; D is unresolved. CDR3 length equals 16 residues. Trimming removed 7 bases at V and 2 bases at J, with 18 bases between. CDR1 and CDR2 (germline): LNHDA, SQIVND (reference sequence). Here the CDR3 reads CASKGSLTSGNQPQHF. The DNA read from the CDR3 is TGTGCCAGTAAAGGGTCATTGACCTCGGGCAATCAGCCC.

In its sample, this clone was seen a few times. The read ends 3 residues early relative to the CDR3; the germline J gene fills the gap. This chain links TRBV20-1 with TRBJ2-7; 11 nucleotides match TRBD2. Germline assignment: CDR1 DFQATT and CDR2 SNEGSKA (reference sequence). The CDR3 runs 13 residues. Trimming at V came to 6 bases and at J to 3 bases, leaving 4 bases not matched to a gene. CDR3 in amino acids: CSAPGLADYEQYF. CDR3 DNA, as far as it was read: TGCAGTGCCCCGGGACTAGCGGACTACGAG.

This clone turned up a few times. CDR3 in amino acids: CASRSGTYEQYF. CDR3 DNA, as far as it was read: TGCGCCAGCAGAAGTGGGACTTACGAG. V gene TRBV5-1 combines with J gene TRBJ2-7, with TRBD2 as a possible D gene (6 bases). The sequence runs out 3 residues before the end of the CDR3; the remainder is reconstructed from the germline J gene. This CDR3 comprises 12 residues. With 5 bases removed from V and 4 bases from J, the gap between germline ends came to 10 bases. Germline CDR1 reads SGHRS; CDR2 reads YFSETQ.

On this clone: The read terminates 3 residues ahead of where the CDR3 ends, so the germline J gene completes it. The chain uses TRBV19 and TRBJ2-6, with TRBD2 matching over 7 bases. The germline V gene has CDR1 LNHDA and CDR2 SQIVND (reference sequence). The CDR3 sequence is 20 residues long. Trimming removed 1 base from V and 2 bases from J; junction bases left unmatched: 14. CDR3 sequence reads: CASSIVSGARTSAGANVLTF. CDR3 DNA (partial): TGTGCCAGTAGTATAGTTTCAGGCGCCCGAACTAGCGCTGGGGCCAACGTC.

This clone was recorded many times. With the read ending 3 residues before the CDR3 end, the germline J gene is used to fill in that end. The chain employs TRBV7-8 and TRBJ2-2; D uncertain. V gave up 1 base and J gave up 5 bases, with 5 bases separating them. The germline V gene has CDR1 SGHVS and CDR2 FQNEAQ. This CDR3 is 13 amino acids long. The sequenced CDR3 bases are TGTGCCAGCAGCTTAGGGGCGACCGGGGAG. As protein: CASSLGATGE. The full CDR3 protein is CASSLGATGELFF.

Of note for this clone: Coverage ceases 3 residues before the CDR3 finishes, and the germline J gene fills in the end. This sequence joins TRBV5-6 and TRBJ2-7; the match to TRBD1 covers 8 bases. Germline trimming cut 6 bases from V and 5 bases from J; bases unmatched to any gene: 7. The CDR3 loop spans 13 amino acids. Per the germline V gene, CDR1 is SGHDT and CDR2 is YYEEEE. The CDR3 protein is CASNPTGDHEQYF. Partial CDR3 DNA: TGTGCCAGCAACCCGACAGGGGATCACGAG.

As concerns this clone: The missing CDR3 end, 3 residues past where the read stops, is filled in from the germline J gene. V is TRBV11-1 and J is TRBJ2-3; 12 bases are a match to TRBD2. Germline V gives CDR1 SGHAT, CDR2 FQDESV (reference sequence). V lost 4 bases and J lost 2; bases outside the gene matches: 1. The CDR3 has 15 residues. The CDR3 loop reads CASSWTSGITDTQYF. Incomplete CDR3 DNA: TGTGCCAGCAGCTGGACTAGCGGGATCACAGATACG.

This clone was counted between two and nine times. The observed sequence ends 3 residues before the CDR3 terminus, with the missing tail filled in from the germline J gene. The rearrangement joins TRBV19 to TRBJ1-2; D gene ambiguous. Trimming shortened V by 6 bases and J by 5 bases, and 16 bases separated the two germline ends. The CDR3 totals 14 residues. Germline loops: CDR1 LNHDA, CDR2 SQIVND (reference sequence). CDR3 DNA (partial): TGTGCCAGTAGCCAAAACAAGGGTTCGTATGGC. This translates into CASSQNKGSYG. The full CDR3 protein is CASSQNKGSYGYTF.

Comment on this clone: The observed sequence ends 3 residues before the CDR3 terminus, with the missing tail filled in from the germline J gene. J is TRBJ2-5 and V is TRBV7-7; TRBD1 is a possible D gene (6 bases). V was pared by 1 base and J by 1 base, with 10 bases between. Germline V CDR1 and CDR2: SSHAT, FNYEAQ (reference sequence). CDR3 size: 15 residues. The CDR3 sequence is CASSLGGHLQETQYF. Partial CDR3 DNA: TGTGCCAGCAGCTTAGGGGGACATCTCCAAGAGACC.

This clone was observed many times. With the read ending 3 residues before the CDR3 end, the germline J gene is used to fill in that end. V usage is TRBV7-9 and J usage is TRBJ1-6; D gene ambiguous. V lost 5 bases to trimming and J lost 7 bases, with 12 bases between them. The CDR3 sequence is 14 residues long. Germline V gene sequence: CDR1 SEHNR, CDR2 FQNEAQ (reference sequence). CDR3 sequence: CASSQSVVNSPLHF. CDR3 bases read: TGTGCCAGCAGCCAGAGTGTGGTAAATTCACCC. The complete variable domain, with remaining parts taken from reference TRBV7-9 and TRBJ1-6, reads DTGVSQNPRHKITKRGQNVTFRCDPISEHNRLYWYRQTLGQGPEFLTYFQNEAQLEKSRLLSDRFSAERPKGSFSTLEIQRTEQGDSAMYLCASSQSVVNSPLHFGNGTRLTVT.

This clone was picked up many times. The CDR3 end is not reached by the read, which stops 3 residues before it; the germline J gene fills it in. The chain employs TRBV5-1 and TRBJ2-7, with D possibly matching TRBD1 (5 bases). Trimming left V 0 bases short and J 2 bases short, with 9 bases between. The CDR3 is 14 amino acids. Germline CDR1 is SGHRS and CDR2 is YFSETQ. Here the CDR3 reads CASSLETVTYEQYF. Partial CDR3 DNA: TGCGCCAGCAGCTTGGAGACAGTCACCTACGAG. Looking up the rest from reference TRBV5-1 and TRBJ2-7 gives the full variable domain: KAGVTQTPRYLIKTRGQQVTLSCSPISGHRSVSWYQQTPGQGLQFLFEYFSETQRNKGNFPGRFSGRQFSNSRSEMNVSTLELGDSALYLCASSLETVTYEQYFGPGTRLTVT.